Listed below are T cell receptor beta chains from one sample, sequenced in a study of post-analysis software for immune sequencing data. TCRdb re-called the PCR reads through MiXCR, storing one row per CDR3 protein. The data contain a few hundred thousand distinct CDR3 sequences, over 35% of them singletons. Sequencing used blood. The receptors come from a girl aged 5-17 years with multiple sclerosis. Both conserved end residues are part of each CDR3. A D gene is named only where the DNA matches it firmly. Clone sizes are given selectively: once, few, many, or a class where the clone is expanded.

CDR3 protein: CSATGDADTQYF
CDR3 DNA: TGCAGTGCCACAGGGGATGCAGATACGCAGTATTTT
V gene: TRBV20-1
clone size: few
J gene: TRBJ2-3
D gene: TRBD1

CDR3 protein: CASSKARLAGYGPHYEQYF
CDR3 DNA: TGTGCCAGCAGCAAAGCTCGGCTAGCGGGCTATGGGCCCCACTACGAGCAGTACTTC
V gene: TRBV21-1
clone size: NA
J gene: TRBJ2-7
D gene: NA

CDR3 protein: CASSLGQYEQYF
CDR3 DNA: TGTGCCAGCAGTCTTGGACAGTACGAGCAGTACTTC
V gene: TRBV7-2
clone size: many
J gene: TRBJ2-7
D gene: NA

CDR3 protein: CASSNPQGEYGYTF
CDR3 DNA: TGTGCCAGCAGCAATCCACAGGGGGAATATGGCTACACCTTC
V gene: TRBV7-9
clone size: NA
J gene: TRBJ1-2
D gene: TRBD1

CDR3 protein: CATSRGPGTGSNQPQHF
CDR3 DNA: TGTGCCACCAGCAGGGGTCCCGGGACAGGGAGCAATCAGCCCCAGCATTTT
V gene: TRBV15
clone size: once
J gene: TRBJ1-5
D gene: TRBD1

CDR3 protein: CSAARQGSNEQYF
CDR3 DNA: TGCAGTGCCGCTCGACAGGGCTCCAACGAGCAGTACTTC
V gene: TRBV20-1
clone size: NA
J gene: TRBJ2-7
D gene: TRBD1

CDR3 protein: CASRPLSGGLYEQYF
CDR3 DNA: TGTGCCAGCAGACCCCTGAGCGGGGGATTGTACGAGCAGTACTTC
V gene: TRBV28
clone size: few
J gene: TRBJ2-7
D gene: TRBD2

CDR3 protein: CASSQDKGNTEAFF
CDR3 DNA: TGCGCCAGCAGCCAAGATAAGGGGAACACTGAAGCTTTCTTT
V gene: TRBV4-3
clone size: few
J gene: TRBJ1-1
D gene: NA

CDR3 protein: CASSLFNEQFF
CDR3 DNA: TGTGCCAGCAGTTTATTCAATGAGCAGTTCTTC
V gene: TRBV28
clone size: few
J gene: TRBJ2-1
D gene: NA

CDR3 protein: CSARLTGTGTNFIYGYTF
CDR3 DNA: TGCAGTGCTAGACTTACCGGGACAGGCACAAATTTTATCTATGGCTACACCTTC
V gene: TRBV20-1
clone size: few
J gene: TRBJ1-2
D gene: TRBD1

CDR3 protein: CASSQNNGPTDTQYF
CDR3 DNA: TGTGCCAGCAGCCAGAATAACGGACCCACAGATACGCAGTATTTT
V gene: TRBV16
clone size: NA
J gene: TRBJ2-3
D gene: NA

CDR3 protein: CASSLGGTGARNEQFF
CDR3 DNA: TGTGCCAGCAGTTTAGGGGGGACAGGGGCGCGAAATGAGCAGTTCTTC
V gene: TRBV28
clone size: NA
J gene: TRBJ2-1
D gene: TRBD1

CDR3 protein: CSAGSSGSSDEQFF
CDR3 DNA: TGCAGTGCTGGGTCTAGCGGGAGTAGCGATGAGCAGTTCTTC
V gene: TRBV20-1
clone size: NA
J gene: TRBJ2-1
D gene: TRBD2

CDR3 protein: CASNPKGTGTNEQYF
CDR3 DNA: TGTGCCAGCAACCCGAAGGGGACAGGGACGAACGAGCAGTACTTC
V gene: TRBV27
clone size: NA
J gene: TRBJ2-7
D gene: TRBD1

CDR3 protein: CASSARTGVIEQYF
CDR3 DNA: TGTGCCAGCAGTGCCCGGACAGGGGTAATAGAGCAGTACTTC
V gene: TRBV6-1
clone size: few
J gene: TRBJ2-4
D gene: TRBD1

CDR3 protein: CASSGSSNEQYF
CDR3 DNA: TGTGCCAGCTCAGGTTCTAGTAACGAGCAGTACTTC
V gene: TRBV18
clone size: NA
J gene: TRBJ2-7
D gene: NA

CDR3 protein: CASSQRDRSNEQFF
CDR3 DNA: TGTGCCAGCAGCCAAAGGGACAGAAGCAATGAGCAGTTCTTC
V gene: TRBV3-1
clone size: NA
J gene: TRBJ2-1
D gene: TRBD1

CDR3 protein: CASSHAGTGSNQPQHF
CDR3 DNA: TGTGCCAGCAGCCACGCCGGGACAGGGAGCAATCAGCCCCAGCATTTT
V gene: TRBV12-3/TRBV12-4
clone size: NA
J gene: TRBJ1-5
D gene: TRBD1

CDR3 protein: CASSGPVLFGANVLTF
CDR3 DNA: TGTGCCAGCAGTGGACCTGTTCTCTTCGGGGCCAACGTCCTGACTTTC
V gene: TRBV28
clone size: NA
J gene: TRBJ2-6
D gene: NA

CDR3 protein: CASSFATANYGYTF
CDR3 DNA: TGTGCCAGCAGTTTCGCGACGGCTAACTATGGCTACACCTTC
V gene: TRBV28
clone size: few
J gene: TRBJ1-2
D gene: NA

CDR3 protein: CSGDRGLTDTQYF
CDR3 DNA: TGCAGCGGTGACAGGGGGCTAACAGATACGCAGTATTTT
V gene: TRBV29-1
clone size: NA
J gene: TRBJ2-3
D gene: TRBD1

CDR3 protein: CSAPSGQTFGPQHF
CDR3 DNA: TGCAGTGCCCCCAGTGGACAGACCTTCGGGCCCCAGCATTTT
V gene: TRBV20-1
clone size: NA
J gene: TRBJ1-5
D gene: NA

CDR3 protein: CSVFPLPGELAGGPGRTDTQYF
CDR3 DNA: TGCAGCGTTTTCCCTCTCCCCGGAGAACTAGCGGGAGGGCCAGGGCGAACAGATACGCAGTATTTT
V gene: TRBV29-1
clone size: NA
J gene: TRBJ2-3
D gene: TRBD2

CDR3 protein: CASADDRTVEKLFF
CDR3 DNA: TGTGCCAGCGCCGATGACAGGACCGTCGAAAAACTGTTTTTT
V gene: TRBV25-1
clone size: few
J gene: TRBJ1-4
D gene: NA

CDR3 protein: CASSKGHTDTQYF
CDR3 DNA: TGTGCCAGCAGTAAAGGCCACACAGATACGCAGTATTTT
V gene: TRBV27
clone size: NA
J gene: TRBJ2-3
D gene: NA

CDR3 protein: CSARYRGGTGELFF
CDR3 DNA: TGCAGCGCGCGATACAGGGGTGGGACCGGGGAGCTGTTTTTT
V gene: TRBV29-1
clone size: few
J gene: TRBJ2-2
D gene: TRBD1

CDR3 protein: CASSLGLAGTEQYF
CDR3 DNA: TGCGCCAGCAGCTTGGGACTAGCGGGGACCGAGCAGTACTTC
V gene: TRBV5-1
clone size: NA
J gene: TRBJ2-7
D gene: TRBD2

CDR3 protein: CASSQELAGYEQYF
CDR3 DNA: TGCGCCAGCAGCCAAGAATTAGCGGGGTACGAGCAGTACTTC
V gene: TRBV4-1
clone size: NA
J gene: TRBJ2-7
D gene: TRBD2

CDR3 protein: CASSLEGQSSYGYTF
CDR3 DNA: TGCGCCAGCAGCTTGGAGGGGCAGTCTAGCTATGGCTACACCTTC
V gene: TRBV5-1
clone size: NA
J gene: TRBJ1-2
D gene: NA

CDR3 protein: CASSSIAGGPYNKQFF
CDR3 DNA: TGCGCCAGCAGCTCTATAGCGGGAGGGCCCTACAATAAGCAGTTCTTC
V gene: TRBV5-1
clone size: NA
J gene: TRBJ2-1
D gene: TRBD2

CDR3 protein: CASSETGAPREQYF
CDR3 DNA: TGTGCCAGCAGCGAGACAGGGGCCCCGCGCGAGCAGTACTTC
V gene: TRBV9
clone size: few
J gene: TRBJ2-7
D gene: TRBD1

CDR3 protein: CASKGGPMNTEAFF
CDR3 DNA: TGCGCCAGCAAAGGGGGCCCAATGAACACTGAAGCTTTCTTT
V gene: TRBV5-1
clone size: few
J gene: TRBJ1-1
D gene: TRBD1

CDR3 protein: CASSQSTGISYGYTF
CDR3 DNA: TGTGCCAGCAGCCAATCAACCGGGATCTCCTATGGCTACACCTTC
V gene: TRBV7-9
clone size: once
J gene: TRBJ1-2
D gene: NA

CDR3 protein: CASSPRLGGSGQPQHF
CDR3 DNA: TGTGCCAGCTCACCACGTCTTGGGGGCTCGGGTCAGCCCCAGCATTTT
V gene: TRBV18
clone size: NA
J gene: TRBJ1-5
D gene: NA

CDR3 protein: CASSLGVMKETQYF
CDR3 DNA: TGCGCCAGCAGCTTGGGGGTAATGAAAGAGACCCAGTACTTC
V gene: TRBV5-1
clone size: NA
J gene: TRBJ2-5
D gene: NA

CDR3 protein: CSWTSGYNEQFF
CDR3 DNA: TGCAGCTGGACTAGCGGCTACAATGAGCAGTTCTTC
V gene: TRBV20-1
clone size: NA
J gene: TRBJ2-1
D gene: TRBD2

CDR3 protein: CASSQDRLFEQFF
CDR3 DNA: TGCGCCAGCAGCCAAGATAGACTATTTGAGCAGTTCTTC
V gene: TRBV4-1
clone size: NA
J gene: TRBJ2-1
D gene: NA

CDR3 protein: CASSGSSGSSYNEQYF
CDR3 DNA: TGTGCCAGCAGCGGTAGTAGCGGGAGCTCCTACAATGAGCAGTACTTC
V gene: TRBV6-6
clone size: NA
J gene: TRBJ2-7
D gene: TRBD2

CDR3 protein: CASRSAPRRELVNTQYF
CDR3 DNA: TGTGCCAGCAGATCCGCCCCCCGGCGGGAGCTGGTAAATACGCAGTATTTT
V gene: TRBV7-2
clone size: NA
J gene: TRBJ2-3
D gene: TRBD2

CDR3 protein: CASSFGDRGIYGYTF
CDR3 DNA: TGTGCCAGCAGTTTCGGTGACAGGGGGATCTATGGCTACACCTTC
V gene: TRBV6-6
clone size: NA
J gene: TRBJ1-2
D gene: TRBD1

CDR3 protein: CASSLGTGHPDTQYF
CDR3 DNA: TGTGCCAGCAGTTTGGGAACAGGTCACCCCGATACGCAGTATTTT
V gene: TRBV12-3/TRBV12-4
clone size: few
J gene: TRBJ2-3
D gene: NA

CDR3 protein: CSVVREKYEQYF
CDR3 DNA: TGCAGCGTTGTCAGGGAGAAATACGAGCAGTACTTC
V gene: TRBV29-1
clone size: NA
J gene: TRBJ2-7
D gene: NA

CDR3 protein: CASRPGSGANVRTF
CDR3 DNA: TGCGCCAGCAGACCAGGCTCTGGGGCCAACGTCCGGACTTTC
V gene: TRBV5-1
clone size: NA
J gene: TRBJ2-6
D gene: NA

CDR3 protein: CASSENIRGGLPDTQYF
CDR3 DNA: TGCGCCAGCAGTGAGAATATACGGGGGGGCCTTCCAGATACGCAGTATTTT
V gene: TRBV10-2
clone size: NA
J gene: TRBJ2-3
D gene: TRBD2

CDR3 protein: CSVEGWGRYNEQFF
CDR3 DNA: TGCAGCGTTGAAGGCTGGGGGCGCTACAATGAGCAGTTCTTC
V gene: TRBV29-1
clone size: few
J gene: TRBJ2-1
D gene: NA

CDR3 protein: CASSHKASGNNEQFF
CDR3 DNA: TGTGCCAGCAGCCATAAGGCTAGCGGTAACAATGAGCAGTTCTTC
V gene: TRBV3-1
clone size: NA
J gene: TRBJ2-1
D gene: TRBD2

CDR3 protein: CASSKDLSRANTEAFF
CDR3 DNA: TGTGCCAGCTCGAAGGACCTTTCGAGGGCCAACACTGAAGCTTTCTTT
V gene: TRBV6-5
clone size: few
J gene: TRBJ1-1
D gene: NA